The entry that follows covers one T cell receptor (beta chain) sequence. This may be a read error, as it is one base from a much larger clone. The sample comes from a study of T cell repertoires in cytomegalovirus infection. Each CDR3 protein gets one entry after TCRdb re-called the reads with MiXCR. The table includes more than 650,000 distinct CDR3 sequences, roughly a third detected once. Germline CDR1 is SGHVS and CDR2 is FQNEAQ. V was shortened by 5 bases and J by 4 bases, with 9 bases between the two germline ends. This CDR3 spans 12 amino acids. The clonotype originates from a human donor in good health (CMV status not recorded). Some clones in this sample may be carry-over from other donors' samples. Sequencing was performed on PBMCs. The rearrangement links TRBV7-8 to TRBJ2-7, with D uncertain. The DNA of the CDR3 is TGTGCCAGCAGCCCGAGCGTGTACGAGCAGTACTTC. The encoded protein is CASSPSVYEQYF. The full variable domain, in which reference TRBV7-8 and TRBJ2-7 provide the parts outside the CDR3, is GAGVSQSPRYKVAKRGQDVALRCDPISGHVSLFWYQQALGQGPEFLTYFQNEAQLDKSGLPSDRFFAERPEGSVSTLKIQRTQQEDSAVYLCASSPSVYEQYFGPGTRLTVT.